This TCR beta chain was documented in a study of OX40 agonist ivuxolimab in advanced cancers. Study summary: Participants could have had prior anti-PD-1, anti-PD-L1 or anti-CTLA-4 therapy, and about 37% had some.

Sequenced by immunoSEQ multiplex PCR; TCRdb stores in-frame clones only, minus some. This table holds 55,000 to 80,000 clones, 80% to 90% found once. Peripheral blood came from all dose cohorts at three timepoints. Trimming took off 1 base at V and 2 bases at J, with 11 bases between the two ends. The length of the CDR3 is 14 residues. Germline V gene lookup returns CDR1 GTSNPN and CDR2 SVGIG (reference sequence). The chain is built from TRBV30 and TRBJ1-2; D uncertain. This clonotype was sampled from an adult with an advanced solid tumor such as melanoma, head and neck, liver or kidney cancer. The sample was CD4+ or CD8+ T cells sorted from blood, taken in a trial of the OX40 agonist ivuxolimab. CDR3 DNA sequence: TGTGCCTGGAGTGAGGCTCTAATAAACTATGGCTACACCTTC. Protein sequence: CAWSEALINYGYTF.